The 4 T cell receptor beta chains below all came from one sample that was sequenced in a study of OX40 agonist ivuxolimab in advanced cancers. Using immunoSEQ multiplex PCR, the repertoire was profiled, and TCRdb retains in-frame clones only, with some absent. The table shows 20,000 to 25,000 clones, with roughly four fifths occurring only once. Sequencing was performed on CD4+ or CD8+ T cells sorted from blood, taken in a trial of the OX40 agonist ivuxolimab. The receptors come from an adult with an advanced solid tumor such as melanoma, head and neck, liver or kidney cancer.

This clone was recorded once. This chain links TRBV5-6 with TRBJ1-5; the D gene is possibly TRBD1 (5 bases). Germline loops: CDR1 SGHDT, CDR2 YYEEEE. The CDR3 contains 15 residues. Trimming left V 4 bases short and J 2 bases short, with 13 bases between. The CDR3 DNA reads as TGTGCCAGCAGCCGTAAAAGGGACGGCAATCAGCCCCAGCATTTT. This encodes CASSRKRDGNQPQHF.

This chain links TRBV6-5 with TRBJ2-1; 12 positions match TRBD2. There are 16 residues in the CDR3. Germline V CDR1 and CDR2: MNHEY, SVGAGI. V dropped 0 bases and J dropped 4; count of bases not matched to a gene: 1. In DNA form, the CDR3 reads TGTGCCAGCAGTTACTCGACTAGCGGGAGATACAATGAGCAGTTCTTC. Its protein is CASSYSTSGRYNEQFF.

This clone was counted a single time. The chain uses TRBV10-2 and TRBJ2-2, with D hard to call. CDR3 length equals 12 residues. The V end lost 4 bases, the J end lost 6 bases, and 6 bases lay between the germline ends. Germline CDR1 WSHSY, CDR2 SAAADI. This CDR3 is CASSVNSGELFF. CDR3 nucleotides: TGCGCCAGCAGTGTGAATTCCGGGGAGCTGTTTTTT.

Details on this clone: At one of its ends the junction is not consistent with the germline gene, which may arise from a read error. The rearrangement uses TRBV4-1 and TRBJ2-5; D is unclear. The CDR3 sequence is 15 residues long. Germline loops: CDR1 MGHRA, CDR2 YSYEKL. As DNA, the CDR3 is TGCGCCAGCAGCCAGAGGTGGCAGGCCCAAGAGGCCCAGTACTTC. This sequence encodes CASSQRWQAQEAQYF.